These 15 T cell receptor beta chains share one sample of origin, sequenced in a study of control samples from healthy donors and cancer patients. The repertoire was sequenced with immunoSEQ multiplex PCR; TCRdb's copy has only in-frame clones and lacks some. The sample yields roughly 450,000 clones, around nine tenths seen once. Sequenced material: PBMCs. These receptors all come from a man aged 35 to 55 with head and neck cancer.

The chain joins TRBV12-3 or TRBV12-4 to TRBJ2-3, with TRBD1 matching 7 bases. After removal of 2 bases from V and 4 bases from J, the junction contained 0 bases not matched to a gene. The CDR3 contains 13 residues. The CDR3 here is CASSLQGADTQYF. As DNA, the CDR3 is TGTGCCAGCAGTTTACAGGGGGCAGATACGCAGTATTTT.

V and J are TRBV19 and TRBJ1-5; D remains ambiguous. Germline assignment: CDR1 LNHDA and CDR2 SQIVND (reference sequence). With 2 bases removed from V and 0 bases from J, the gap between germline ends came to 8 bases. The CDR3 runs to 15 residues. The CDR3 coding sequence is TGTGCCAGTAGTATATCCCCTGATAGCAATCAGCCCCAGCATTTT. Protein sequence: CASSISPDSNQPQHF.

The J gene is TRBJ2-3, the V gene TRBV19; D is unclear. Deletions cut 0 bases from V and 2 bases from J, with 12 bases between. Germline V gives CDR1 LNHDA, CDR2 SQIVND (reference sequence). The CDR3 covers 16 residues. CDR3 protein: CASSIERAESTDTQYF. Written as DNA, the CDR3 is TGTGCCAGTAGTATAGAGCGAGCAGAGTCCACAGATACGCAGTATTTT. Full variable domain (outside the CDR3, taken from reference TRBV19 and TRBJ2-3): DGGITQSPKYLFRKEGQNVTLSCEQNLNHDAMYWYRQDPGQGLRLIYYSQIVNDFQKGDIAEGYSVSREKKESFPLTVTSAQKNPTAFYLCASSIERAESTDTQYFGPGTRLTVL.

This clone was seen a single time. The V and J genes are TRBV18 and TRBJ1-1; the match to TRBD1 covers 7 bases. The CDR3 spans 15 residues. J was trimmed by 1 base and V by 4 bases; bases with no gene match: 6. Germline V gene data show CDR1 as KGHSH and CDR2 as LQKENI. The CDR3 spells CASSQGARGNTEAFF. The CDR3 region has the DNA TGTGCCAGCTCACAGGGGGCGCGGGGGAACACTGAAGCTTTCTTT.

The gene calls are TRBV6-6 and TRBJ1-5; no reliable D call. V was clipped by 0 bases and J by 1 base, with 4 bases between them. Per the germline V gene, CDR1 is MNHNY and CDR2 is SVGAGI (reference sequence). CDR3 length: 14 amino acids. CDR3 sequence (DNA): TGTGCCAGCAGTTACTCGGCCAGCAATCAGCCCCAGCATTTT. Its protein is CASSYSASNQPQHF.

J is TRBJ1-6 and V is TRBV2; D is unresolved. Germline V CDR1 and CDR2: SNHLY, FYNNEI. The V end lost 2 bases, the J end lost 6 bases, and 5 bases lay between the germline ends. The CDR3 runs 13 residues. CDR3 amino acids: CASSEITNSPLHF. The CDR3 coding sequence is TGTGCCAGCAGTGAAATAACTAATTCACCCCTCCACTTT.

The sample holds a few counts of this clone. CDR3 nucleotides: TGTGCCTGGGGACCCTATAGCGGTGGGGAGCTGTTTTTT. Amino acids: CAWGPYSGGELFF. J is TRBJ2-2 and V is TRBV30; perhaps TRBD2 as D (6 bases). CDR3 length: 13 residues. Trimming left V 5 bases short and J 8 bases short, with 15 bases between. The germline gives CDR1 GTSNPN, CDR2 SVGIG (reference sequence).

V usage is TRBV11-3 and J usage is TRBJ2-2; D is possibly TRBD1 (6 bases). From germline, CDR1 is SGHNT and CDR2 YENEEA. V lost 3 bases and J 0 bases, leaving 8 bases between the germline ends. The CDR3 is made up of 15 amino acids. CDR3 DNA: TGTGCCAGCAGCTTTGGACAGACGAACACCGGGGAGCTGTTTTTT. Translation: CASSFGQTNTGELFF.

CDR3 loop: CASSDPSTSGVIYNEQFF. In DNA form, the CDR3 reads TGTGCCAGCAGTGACCCTTCGACTAGCGGAGTAATATACAATGAGCAGTTCTTC. The chain is built from TRBV6-1 and TRBJ2-1, with TRBD2 identical over 9 bases. Trimming took 3 bases from V and 4 from J; bases not matched to a gene: 13. Per the germline V gene, CDR1 is MNHNS and CDR2 is SASEGT. The CDR3 has 18 amino acids.

The chain recombines TRBV5-1 with TRBJ2-2, with D uncertain. Per germline, CDR1 SGHRS and CDR2 YFSETQ. The V and J ends lost 0 bases and 1 base respectively, with 10 bases between them. This CDR3 has 16 residues. DNA for the CDR3: TGCGCCAGCAGCTTGGCGGGCTACCTGAACACCGGGGAGCTGTTTTTT. This codes for CASSLAGYLNTGELFF.

The chain joins TRBV14 to TRBJ2-7; D tentatively reads TRBD1 or TRBD2 (5 bases each). The length of the CDR3 is 15 residues. Germline V gives CDR1 SGHDN, CDR2 FVKESK. V was pared by 5 bases and J by 4 bases, with 18 bases between. Here the CDR3 reads CASSRAGTPVYEQYF. CDR3 sequence (DNA): TGTGCCAGCAGCAGGGCAGGGACCCCAGTATACGAGCAGTACTTC.

V gene TRBV5-5 combines with J gene TRBJ1-2; 9 nucleotides align to TRBD1. In germline, CDR1 is SGHKS, CDR2 YYEKEE (reference sequence). CDR3 length: 18 amino acids. Trimming cost V 0 bases and J 7 bases; bases outside gene matches: 16. The CDR3 nucleotides read TGTGCCAGCAGCTTGGATTATGTTTCCGACAGGGGGATACGTGGCTACACCTTC. Translating it yields CASSLDYVSDRGIRGYTF.

Only a few counts were recorded for this clone. The DNA is left out, because the CDR3 cannot be placed on it with certainty; the CDR3 is given as TCRdb lists it. The chain links TRBV19 to TRBJ1-5; the tabulated D call, TRBD1, remains unverified against the DNA. The CDR3 has 14 residues if both end residues are counted. Germline loops: CDR1 LNHDA, CDR2 SQIVND (reference sequence). This CDR3 reads CARMGQSSISPSIF.

The gene calls are TRBV9 and TRBJ2-1; D gene uncertain. The CDR3 covers 12 residues. V dropped 4 bases and J dropped 5 bases, with 7 bases sitting between them. Germline CDR1 reads SGDLS; CDR2 reads YYNGEE. CDR3 DNA sequence: TGTGCCAGCAGCCCCCCAGACAATGAGCAGTTCTTC. It is translated as CASSPPDNEQFF. Full variable domain (remainder filled in from reference TRBV9 and TRBJ2-1): DSGVTQTPKHLITATGQRVTLRCSPRSGDLSVYWYQQSLDQGLQFLIQYYNGEERAKGNILERFSAQQFPDLHSELNLSSLELGDSALYFCASSPPDNEQFFGPGTRLTVL.

The rearrangement links TRBV9 to TRBJ1-1; D is unresolved. Germline CDR1 and CDR2: SGDLS and YYNGEE. This CDR3 has 13 amino acids. V lost 3 bases and J 5 bases, leaving 11 bases between the germline ends. The CDR3 DNA follows: TGTGCCAGCAGCGGCCCTAGAAGAACTGAAGCTTTCTTT. Protein: CASSGPRRTEAFF.